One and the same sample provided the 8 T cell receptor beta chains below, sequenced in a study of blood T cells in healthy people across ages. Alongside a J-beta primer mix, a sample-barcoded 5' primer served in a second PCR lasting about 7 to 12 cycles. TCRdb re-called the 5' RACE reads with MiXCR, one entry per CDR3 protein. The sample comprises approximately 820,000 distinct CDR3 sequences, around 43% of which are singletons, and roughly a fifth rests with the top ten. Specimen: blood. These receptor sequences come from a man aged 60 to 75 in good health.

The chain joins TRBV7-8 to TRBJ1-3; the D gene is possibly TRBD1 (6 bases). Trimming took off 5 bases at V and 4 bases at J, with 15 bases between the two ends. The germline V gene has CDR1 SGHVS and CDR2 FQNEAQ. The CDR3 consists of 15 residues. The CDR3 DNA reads TGTGCCAGCAGCCCCGGACAGTCGACGGGAAACACCATATATTTT. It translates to CASSPGQSTGNTIYF.

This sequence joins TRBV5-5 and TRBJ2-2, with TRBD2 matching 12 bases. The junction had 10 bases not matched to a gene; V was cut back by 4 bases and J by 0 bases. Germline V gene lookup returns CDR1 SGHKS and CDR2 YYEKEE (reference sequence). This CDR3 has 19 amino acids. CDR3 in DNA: TGTGCCAGCAGCCGCAATAAACTAGCGGGGGGCCCGAACACCGGGGAGCTGTTTTTT. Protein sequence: CASSRNKLAGGPNTGELFF.

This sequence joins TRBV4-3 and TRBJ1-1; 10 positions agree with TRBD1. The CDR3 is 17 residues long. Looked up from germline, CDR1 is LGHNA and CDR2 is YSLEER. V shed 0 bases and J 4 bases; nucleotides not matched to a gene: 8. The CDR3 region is CASSQEGQGSFGTEAFF. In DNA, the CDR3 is TGCGCCAGCAGCCAAGAGGGACAGGGGTCTTTCGGCACTGAAGCTTTCTTT.

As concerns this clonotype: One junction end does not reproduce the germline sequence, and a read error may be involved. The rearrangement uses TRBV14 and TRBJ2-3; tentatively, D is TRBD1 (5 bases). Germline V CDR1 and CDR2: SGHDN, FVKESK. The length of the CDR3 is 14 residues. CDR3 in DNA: TGTGCCAGCAGCAGAACCTACAGCACAGGTACGCAGTATTTT. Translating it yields CASSRTYSTGTQYF.

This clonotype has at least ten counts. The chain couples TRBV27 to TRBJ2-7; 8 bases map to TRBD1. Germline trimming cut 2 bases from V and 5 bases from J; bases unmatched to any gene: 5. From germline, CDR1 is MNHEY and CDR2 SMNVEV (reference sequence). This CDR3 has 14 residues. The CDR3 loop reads CASSLQGAKNEQYF. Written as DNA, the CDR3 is TGTGCCAGCAGTTTACAGGGGGCGAAGAACGAGCAGTACTTC.

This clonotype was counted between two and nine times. CDR3 in DNA: TGTGCCAGCAGCTTGGGGCCGGAAGCCTACGAGCAGTACTTC. This codes for CASSLGPEAYEQYF. This chain joins TRBV5-6 and TRBJ2-7; the D is unclear. This CDR3 has 14 residues. V lost 0 bases and J lost 2, with 9 bases in between. From germline, CDR1 is SGHDT and CDR2 YYEEEE.

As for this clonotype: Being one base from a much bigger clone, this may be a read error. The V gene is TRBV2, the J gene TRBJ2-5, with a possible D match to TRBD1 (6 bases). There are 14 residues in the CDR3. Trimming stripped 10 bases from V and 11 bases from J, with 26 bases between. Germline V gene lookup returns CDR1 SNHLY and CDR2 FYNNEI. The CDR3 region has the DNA TGTGCCATCATCAGGATGGACAGCCACAATGAGCAGTACTTC. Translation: CAIIRMDSHNEQYF.

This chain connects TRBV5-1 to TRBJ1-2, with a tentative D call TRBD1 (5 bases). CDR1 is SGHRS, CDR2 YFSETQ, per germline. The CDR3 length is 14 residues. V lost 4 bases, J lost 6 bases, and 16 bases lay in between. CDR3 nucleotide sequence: TGCGCCAGCAGCCCCCAGGGAGGGCAGGATGGCTACACCTTC. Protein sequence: CASSPQGGQDGYTF.